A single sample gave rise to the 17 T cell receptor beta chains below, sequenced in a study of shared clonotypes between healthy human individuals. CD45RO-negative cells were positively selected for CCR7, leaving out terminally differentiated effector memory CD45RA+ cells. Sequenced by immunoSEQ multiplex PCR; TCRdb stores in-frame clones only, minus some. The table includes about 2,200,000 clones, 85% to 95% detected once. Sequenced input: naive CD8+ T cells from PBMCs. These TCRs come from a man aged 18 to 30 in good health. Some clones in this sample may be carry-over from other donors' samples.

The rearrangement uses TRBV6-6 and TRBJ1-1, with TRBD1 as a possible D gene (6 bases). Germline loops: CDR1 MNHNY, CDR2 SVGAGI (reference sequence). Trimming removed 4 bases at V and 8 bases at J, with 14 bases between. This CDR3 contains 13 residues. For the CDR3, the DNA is TGTGCCAGCAGTTTCGGGCAGGGGTTCGAAGCTTTCTTT. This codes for CASSFGQGFEAFF.

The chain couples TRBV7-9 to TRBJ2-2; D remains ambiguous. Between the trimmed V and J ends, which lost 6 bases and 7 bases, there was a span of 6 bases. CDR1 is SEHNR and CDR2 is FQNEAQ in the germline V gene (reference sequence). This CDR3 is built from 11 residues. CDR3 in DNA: TGTGCCAGCAGATTCCGCGGGGAGCTGTTTTTT. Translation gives CASRFRGELFF.

The CDR3 loop reads CSVGIGRLKNTEAFF. CDR3 in DNA: TGCAGCGTTGGGATAGGCCGACTTAAGAACACTGAAGCTTTCTTT. V gene TRBV29-1 combines with J gene TRBJ1-1, with no clear D. CDR1 is SQVTM, CDR2 ANQGSEA, per germline. The CDR3 contains 15 residues. Trimming pared 4 bases from V and 1 base from J, leaving 16 bases between. The full variable domain, its missing parts supplied by reference TRBV29-1 and TRBJ1-1, is SAVISQKPSRDICQRGTSLTIQCQVDSQVTMMFWYRQQPGQSLTLIATANQGSEATYESGFVIDKFPISRPNLTFSTLTVSNMSPEDSSIYLCSVGIGRLKNTEAFFGQGTRLTVV.

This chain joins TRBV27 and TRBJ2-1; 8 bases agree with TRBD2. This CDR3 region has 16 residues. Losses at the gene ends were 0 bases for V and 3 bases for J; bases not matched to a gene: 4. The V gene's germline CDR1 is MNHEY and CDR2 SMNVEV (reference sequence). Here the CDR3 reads CASSLSRGLVYNEQFF. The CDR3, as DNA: TGTGCCAGCAGTTTATCGAGGGGACTAGTCTACAATGAGCAGTTCTTC.

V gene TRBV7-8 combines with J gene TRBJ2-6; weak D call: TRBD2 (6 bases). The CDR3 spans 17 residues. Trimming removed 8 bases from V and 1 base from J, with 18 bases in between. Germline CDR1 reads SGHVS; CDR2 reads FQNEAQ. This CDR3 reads CASDPEGVGSGANVLTF. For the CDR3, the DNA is TGTGCCAGCGACCCGGAGGGTGTCGGATCTGGGGCCAACGTCCTGACTTTC.

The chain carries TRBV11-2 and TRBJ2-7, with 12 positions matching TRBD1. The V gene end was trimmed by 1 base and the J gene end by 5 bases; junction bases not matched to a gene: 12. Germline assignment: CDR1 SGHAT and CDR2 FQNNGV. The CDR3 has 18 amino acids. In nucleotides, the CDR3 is TGTGCCAGCAGCTTAGGTTTACGTACGGGACAGGGGGCCGACGAGCAGTACTTC. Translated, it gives CASSLGLRTGQGADEQYF.

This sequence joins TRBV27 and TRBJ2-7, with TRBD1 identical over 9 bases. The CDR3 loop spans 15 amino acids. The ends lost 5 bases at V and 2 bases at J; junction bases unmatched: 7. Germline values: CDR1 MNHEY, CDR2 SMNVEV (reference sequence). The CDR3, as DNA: TGTGCCAGCAGTCTTGGGACAGGGAGGGCCTACGAGCAGTACTTC. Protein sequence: CASSLGTGRAYEQYF.

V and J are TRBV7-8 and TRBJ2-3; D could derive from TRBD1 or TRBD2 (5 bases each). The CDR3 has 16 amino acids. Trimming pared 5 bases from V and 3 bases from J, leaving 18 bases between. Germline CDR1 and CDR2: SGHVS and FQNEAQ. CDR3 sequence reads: CASSLRNGGLTDTQYF. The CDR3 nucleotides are TGTGCCAGCAGCCTAAGGAATGGGGGTCTGACAGATACGCAGTATTTT.

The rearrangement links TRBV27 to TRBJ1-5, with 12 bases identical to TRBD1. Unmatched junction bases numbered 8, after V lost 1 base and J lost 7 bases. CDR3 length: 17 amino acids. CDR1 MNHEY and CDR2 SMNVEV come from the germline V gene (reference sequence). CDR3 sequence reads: CASSLYTGTGGWQPQHF. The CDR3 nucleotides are TGTGCCAGCAGTTTATACACCGGGACAGGGGGCTGGCAGCCCCAGCATTTT.

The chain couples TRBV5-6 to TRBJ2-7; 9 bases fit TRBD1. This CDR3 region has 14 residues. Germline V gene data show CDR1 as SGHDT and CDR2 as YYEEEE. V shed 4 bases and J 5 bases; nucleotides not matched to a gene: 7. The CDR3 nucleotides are TGTGCCAGCAGCATCGGGACAGGGATGCACGAGCAGTACTTC. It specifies CASSIGTGMHEQYF.

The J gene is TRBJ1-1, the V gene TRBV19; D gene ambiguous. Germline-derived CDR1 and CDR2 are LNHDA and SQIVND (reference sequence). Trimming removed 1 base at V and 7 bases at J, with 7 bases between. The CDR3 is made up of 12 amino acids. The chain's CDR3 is CASSIGLGEAFF. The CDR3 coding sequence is TGTGCCAGTAGTATAGGGTTGGGTGAAGCTTTCTTT. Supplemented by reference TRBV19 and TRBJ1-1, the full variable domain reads DGGITQSPKYLFRKEGQNVTLSCEQNLNHDAMYWYRQDPGQGLRLIYYSQIVNDFQKGDIAEGYSVSREKKESFPLTVTSAQKNPTAFYLCASSIGLGEAFFGQGTRLTVV.

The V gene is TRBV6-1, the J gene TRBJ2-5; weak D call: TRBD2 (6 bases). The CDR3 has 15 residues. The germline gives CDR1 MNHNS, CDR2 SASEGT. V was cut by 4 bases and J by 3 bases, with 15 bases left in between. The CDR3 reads CASSVGTLRKETQYF. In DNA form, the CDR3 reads TGTGCCAGCAGTGTTGGGACTCTCAGAAAAGAGACCCAGTACTTC.

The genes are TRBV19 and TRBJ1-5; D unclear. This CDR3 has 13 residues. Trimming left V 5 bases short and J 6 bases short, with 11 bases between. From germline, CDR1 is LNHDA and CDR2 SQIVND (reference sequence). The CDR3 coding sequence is TGTGCCAGTAGTTTTGGTCGTCGTCAGCCCCAGCATTTT. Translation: CASSFGRRQPQHF.

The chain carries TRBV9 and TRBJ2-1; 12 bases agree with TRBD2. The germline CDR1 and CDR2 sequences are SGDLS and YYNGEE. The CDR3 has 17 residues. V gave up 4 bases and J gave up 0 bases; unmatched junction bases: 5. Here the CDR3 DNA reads TGTGCCAGCAGCAGACTAGCGGGGGTGAGCTCCTACAATGAGCAGTTCTTC. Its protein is CASSRLAGVSSYNEQFF.

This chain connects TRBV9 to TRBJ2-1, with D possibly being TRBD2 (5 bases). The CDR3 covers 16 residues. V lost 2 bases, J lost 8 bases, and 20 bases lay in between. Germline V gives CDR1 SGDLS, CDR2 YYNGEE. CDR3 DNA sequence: TGTGCCAGCAGCGTTTTGGCGGGCCGAATGTCCGATGAGCAGTTCTTC. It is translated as CASSVLAGRMSDEQFF.

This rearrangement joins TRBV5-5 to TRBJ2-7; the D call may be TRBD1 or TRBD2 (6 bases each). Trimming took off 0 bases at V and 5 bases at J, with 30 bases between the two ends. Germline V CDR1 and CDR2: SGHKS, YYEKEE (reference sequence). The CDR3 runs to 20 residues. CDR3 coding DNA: TGTGCCAGCAGCTTGGGTTCTGGGGGGACACGTGGGTTGGAACGGAACGAGCAGTACTTC. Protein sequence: CASSLGSGGTRGLERNEQYF.

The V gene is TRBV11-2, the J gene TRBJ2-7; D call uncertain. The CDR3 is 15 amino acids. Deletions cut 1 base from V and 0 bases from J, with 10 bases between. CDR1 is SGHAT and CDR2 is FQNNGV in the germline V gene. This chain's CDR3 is CASSLGDSSSYEQYF. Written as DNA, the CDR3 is TGTGCCAGCAGCTTAGGAGATTCGAGCTCCTACGAGCAGTACTTC.